Following are 19 T cell receptor beta chains from one sample sequenced in a study of blood T cell repertoires in COVID-19. The assay was immunoSEQ multiplex PCR, and TCRdb's table has in-frame clones only and misses some. This table holds 150,000 to 200,000 clones, 89% found once. Sequenced material: peripheral blood. The receptors were sampled from a man between 18 and 35 years old who had recovered from COVID-19.

The rearrangement joins TRBV29-1 to TRBJ2-1; 13 bases align to TRBD2. Trimming cost V 4 bases and J 7 bases; bases outside gene matches: 4. Germline V lookup: CDR1 SQVTM, CDR2 ANQGSEA. The CDR3 sequence is 14 residues long. The CDR3 here is CSVALAGGTNEQFF. Here the CDR3 DNA reads TGCAGCGTTGCACTAGCGGGAGGGACTAATGAGCAGTTCTTC.

The chain is built from TRBV7-2 and TRBJ2-5; TRBD2 aligns across 8 bases. This CDR3 contains 14 residues. Germline V lookup: CDR1 SGHTA, CDR2 FQGNSA. The ends lost 5 bases at V and 1 base at J; junction bases unmatched: 3. The CDR3 DNA follows: TGTGCCAGCAGCCTTGCGGGAGGCCAAGAGACCCAGTACTTC. This encodes CASSLAGGQETQYF.

The chain couples TRBV9 to TRBJ1-1; 8 bases align to TRBD1. The CDR3 is 14 residues long. Germline V gives CDR1 SGDLS, CDR2 YYNGEE. Trimming took 0 bases from V and 7 from J; bases not matched to a gene: 5. The CDR3 reads CASSVVQGAGEAFF. The CDR3 DNA follows: TGTGCCAGCAGCGTAGTTCAGGGGGCAGGTGAAGCTTTCTTT.

This clone was observed a few times. V is TRBV2 and J is TRBJ1-2; D may be TRBD1 (5 bases). The CDR3 is 13 residues long. V lost 7 bases and J 4 bases, leaving 13 bases between the germline ends. Germline lookup yields CDR1 SNHLY and CDR2 FYNNEI. The CDR3 DNA follows: TGTGCCAGCACCGGGGGAGGATTCTATGGCTACACCTTC. It encodes CASTGGGFYGYTF.

The rearrangement joins TRBV7-2 to TRBJ1-6; 7 bases fit TRBD1. Germline assignment: CDR1 SGHTA and CDR2 FQGNSA. The CDR3 extends over 13 amino acids. Trimming at V came to 5 bases and at J to 12 bases, leaving 7 bases not matched to a gene. CDR3 protein: CASSDRALKPLHF. CDR3 in DNA: TGTGCCAGCAGCGACAGGGCGTTGAAACCCCTCCACTTT.

V usage is TRBV27 and J usage is TRBJ1-6; the D gene is possibly TRBD1 (5 bases). Trimming removed 3 bases at V and 9 bases at J, with 9 bases between. CDR3 length: 13 residues. The V gene's germline CDR1 is MNHEY and CDR2 SMNVEV (reference sequence). In DNA, the CDR3 is TGTGCCAGCAGTTTCGGGGGGAGTTCACCCCTCCACTTT. Translated: CASSFGGSSPLHF.

V and J are TRBV28 and TRBJ1-2; TRBD1 might be the D (6 bases). Per the germline V gene, CDR1 is MDHEN and CDR2 is SYDVKM. This CDR3 has 13 amino acids. Between the trimmed V and J ends, which lost 6 bases and 5 bases, there was a span of 13 bases. For the CDR3, the DNA is TGTGCCAGCAGACCCCAGGGGTTTTATGGCTACACCTTC. Translation gives CASRPQGFYGYTF.

This chain uses TRBV29-1 with TRBJ2-7; 7 bases match TRBD1. Germline values: CDR1 SQVTM, CDR2 ANQGSEA. The CDR3 runs 13 residues. With V trimmed by 6 bases and J by 1 base, 6 bases remained unmatched. CDR3: CSVTGPISYEQYF. CDR3 coding DNA: TGCAGCGTGACAGGGCCTATTTCCTACGAGCAGTACTTC.

This chain connects TRBV19 to TRBJ2-2; TRBD2 matches 12 bases. V shed 7 bases and J 3 bases; nucleotides not matched to a gene: 3. CDR1 and CDR2 from the germline V gene are LNHDA and SQIVND (reference sequence). This CDR3 has 15 amino acids. Here the CDR3 DNA reads TGTGCCAGTATAAGGACTAGCGGGGACACCGGGGAGCTGTTTTTT. Translated: CASIRTSGDTGELFF.

This chain connects TRBV29-1 to TRBJ2-1; 10 nucleotides line up with TRBD2. Losses at the gene ends were 5 bases for V and 4 bases for J; bases not matched to a gene: 5. Germline V CDR1 and CDR2: SQVTM, ANQGSEA. The CDR3 runs 14 residues. CDR3: CSVSGTSAYNEQFF. The DNA of the CDR3 is TGCAGCGTTAGCGGGACTAGCGCGTACAATGAGCAGTTCTTC.

The rearrangement uses TRBV5-6 and TRBJ2-1, with D possibly matching TRBD1 (6 bases). This CDR3 comprises 13 residues. V dropped 4 bases and J dropped 6 bases, with 11 bases sitting between them. The germline V gene has CDR1 SGHDT and CDR2 YYEEEE. The CDR3 here is CASSPLRGNEQFF. CDR3 bases: TGTGCCAGCAGCCCGCTCAGGGGCAATGAGCAGTTCTTC.

The rearrangement uses TRBV6-5 and TRBJ2-2, with a possible D match to TRBD2 (6 bases). Trimming took 8 bases from V and 0 from J, leaving 13 bases between them. The CDR3 sequence is 15 residues long. Germline CDR1 is MNHEY and CDR2 is SVGAGI. The DNA of the CDR3 is TGTGCCAGCTATCATCAGCGGGCGAACACCGGGGAGCTGTTTTTT. Translation: CASYHQRANTGELFF.

Turning to this clone: A read error may account for a junction end that differs from germline. J is TRBJ1-2 and V is TRBV5-4, with 9 nucleotides matching TRBD1. Germline V gene sequence: CDR1 SGHNT, CDR2 YYREEE (reference sequence). The CDR3 is 14 amino acids. This CDR3 is CASSLDRGPKGYTF. CDR3 nucleotide sequence: TGTGCCAGCAGTTTGGACAGGGGCCCCAAGGGCTACACCTTC.

J is TRBJ1-1 and V is TRBV27; tentative D call: TRBD1 (6 bases). CDR1 MNHEY and CDR2 SMNVEV come from the germline V gene (reference sequence). The CDR3 has 13 amino acids. The germline V and J ends were trimmed by 7 bases and 11 bases, with 20 bases remaining between them. This CDR3 is CASTNRDTGRAFF. The CDR3 nucleotides read TGTGCCAGCACCAACAGGGACACTGGAAGGGCTTTCTTT.

This chain connects TRBV5-1 to TRBJ2-7; no clear D. V was trimmed by 6 bases and J by 7 bases, leaving 23 bases between them. This CDR3 has 15 residues. The germline CDR1 and CDR2 sequences are SGHRS and YFSETQ. CDR3 coding DNA: TGCGCCAGCAACCCCGGGTTCCCATCGGCCGGGGAGCAGTACTTC. This encodes CASNPGFPSAGEQYF.

This clone is a singleton in its sample. V and J are TRBV27 and TRBJ2-1; 9 bases line up with TRBD1. Per the germline V gene, CDR1 is MNHEY and CDR2 is SMNVEV (reference sequence). CDR3 size: 16 residues. After removal of 2 bases from V and 7 bases from J, the junction contained 9 bases not matched to a gene. In nucleotides, the CDR3 is TGTGCCAGCAGTTTAAAGGGACAGGGAGCAATGAATGAGCAGTTCTTC. Translated: CASSLKGQGAMNEQFF.

This clone occurred a few times. V usage is TRBV28 and J usage is TRBJ1-1; 8 bases fit TRBD1. The ends lost 7 bases at V and 6 bases at J; junction bases unmatched: 4. The germline gives CDR1 MDHEN, CDR2 SYDVKM. The CDR3 is 12 residues long. The CDR3 reads CASTDRVAEAFF. In nucleotides, the CDR3 is TGTGCCAGCACGGACAGGGTTGCTGAAGCTTTCTTT.

The chain combines TRBV6-1 with TRBJ1-2, with 7 bases lining up with TRBD1. Per the germline V gene, CDR1 is MNHNS and CDR2 is SASEGT. The trim removed 2 bases at V and 5 bases at J, leaving 8 bases unmatched. This CDR3 is built from 15 residues. In DNA form, the CDR3 reads TGTGCCAGCAGTGAATCGGTCGACAGGGAGTATGGCTACACCTTC. Amino acids: CASSESVDREYGYTF.

This chain uses TRBV5-6 with TRBJ1-6; 7 nucleotides line up with TRBD1. CDR3 size: 15 residues. CDR1 is SGHDT, CDR2 YYEEEE, per germline. J lost 4 bases, V lost 4 bases, and 5 bases had no gene match. The CDR3 DNA is TGTGCCAGCAGCACTCGACAGGGTTATAATTCACCCCTCCACTTT. It yields the protein CASSTRQGYNSPLHF.